A selection of T cell receptor beta chains follows, all from one sample in a study of cytomegalovirus exposure and HLA in healthy donors. Sequencing used immunoSEQ multiplex PCR; TCRdb keeps in-frame clones, though not all of them. The table has some 130,000 clones, 94% seen once; the top ten hold 1.5% to 2%. Sequenced material: PBMCs. The receptors shown here come from a young man in good health and CMV-seropositive. Both conserved end residues are part of each CDR3. A D gene is named only where the DNA matches it firmly. Only some rows state a clone size, as once, few, many or a class for expanded clones.

CDR3aa: CASNQGTGGDQPQHF
CDR3nt: TGCGCCAGCAACCAAGGGACAGGGGGGGATCAGCCCCAGCATTTT
v_gene: TRBV5-1
d_gene: TRBD1
abundance: NA
j_gene: TRBJ1-5

CDR3aa: CASSERDREGVKGTQYF
CDR3nt: TGTGCCAGCAGTGAACGGGATAGGGAGGGGGTGAAGGGTACGCAGTATTTT
v_gene: TRBV6-1
d_gene: NA
abundance: few
j_gene: TRBJ2-3

CDR3aa: CASSPYGQYYEQYF
CDR3nt: TGTGCCAGCAGTCCCTACGGACAGTACTACGAGCAGTACTTC
v_gene: TRBV27
d_gene: NA
abundance: once
j_gene: TRBJ2-7

CDR3aa: CASSLWGDNQPQHF
CDR3nt: TGCGCCAGCAGCTTGTGGGGGGACAATCAGCCCCAGCATTTT
v_gene: TRBV5-1
d_gene: NA
abundance: NA
j_gene: TRBJ1-5

CDR3aa: CASSLGARTKVGELFF
CDR3nt: TGTGCCAGCAGCTTGGGTGCTAGAACGAAGGTCGGGGAGCTGTTTTTT
v_gene: TRBV5-4
d_gene: NA
abundance: NA
j_gene: TRBJ2-2

CDR3aa: CASSLGGTNQPQHF
CDR3nt: TGTGCCAGCAGCCTCGGGGGGACCAATCAGCCCCAGCATTTT
v_gene: TRBV5-4
d_gene: NA
abundance: NA
j_gene: TRBJ1-5

CDR3aa: CSGAKTGTF
CDR3nt: TGCAGTGGGGCCAAGACGGGAACCTTC
v_gene: TRBV20-1
d_gene: NA
abundance: NA
j_gene: TRBJ1-2

CDR3aa: CASSGLGAPQYF
CDR3nt: TGTGCCAGCAGTGGGCTGGGGGCTCCTCAGTACTTC
v_gene: TRBV5-6
d_gene: NA
abundance: NA
j_gene: TRBJ2-4

CDR3aa: CASSFQGHTGELFF
CDR3nt: TGCGCCAGCAGCTTCCAGGGGCACACCGGGGAGCTGTTTTTT
v_gene: TRBV5-1
d_gene: NA
abundance: NA
j_gene: TRBJ2-2

CDR3aa: CASSLTVGYEQYF
CDR3nt: TGTGCCAGCAGTCTTACGGTTGGCTACGAGCAGTACTTC
v_gene: TRBV27
d_gene: NA
abundance: NA
j_gene: TRBJ2-7

CDR3aa: CSASLYEQYF
CDR3nt: TGCAGTGCTTCCTTATACGAGCAGTACTTC
v_gene: TRBV20-1
d_gene: NA
abundance: NA
j_gene: TRBJ2-7

CDR3aa: CASSPRKPRKNTEAFF
CDR3nt: TGCGCCAGCAGTCCTAGGAAACCCAGAAAGAACACTGAAGCTTTCTTT
v_gene: TRBV23-1
d_gene: NA
abundance: NA
j_gene: TRBJ1-1

CDR3aa: CASSASAQETQYF
CDR3nt: TGCGCCAGCAGCGCTAGCGCCCAAGAGACCCAGTACTTC
v_gene: TRBV5-1
d_gene: NA
abundance: NA
j_gene: TRBJ2-5

CDR3aa: CASRRPTRDRGRGNTIYF
CDR3nt: TGTGCCAGCAGGCGGCCCACTCGGGACAGGGGGCGCGGAAACACCATATATTTT
v_gene: TRBV28
d_gene: TRBD1
abundance: NA
j_gene: TRBJ1-3

CDR3aa: CASSFNRDMNTEAFF
CDR3nt: TGTGCCAGCAGTTTTAACAGGGACATGAACACTGAAGCTTTCTTT
v_gene: TRBV6-5
d_gene: NA
abundance: NA
j_gene: TRBJ1-1

CDR3aa: CASSLDVGLAGEGNTGELFF
CDR3nt: TGCGCCAGCAGCTTGGACGTGGGACTAGCGGGAGAAGGGAACACCGGGGAGCTGTTTTTT
v_gene: TRBV5-1
d_gene: TRBD2
abundance: NA
j_gene: TRBJ2-2

CDR3aa: CASSLSTSGQNYGYTF
CDR3nt: TGTGCCAGCAGTTTATCCACCTCGGGACAGAACTATGGCTACACCTTC
v_gene: TRBV28
d_gene: TRBD1
abundance: NA
j_gene: TRBJ1-2

CDR3aa: CASSEYFAGAYYEQYF
CDR3nt: TGTGCCAGCAGTGAATATTTTGCGGGAGCATACTACGAGCAGTACTTC
v_gene: TRBV25-1
d_gene: TRBD2
abundance: once
j_gene: TRBJ2-7

CDR3aa: CASSTGTGVAFF
CDR3nt: TGTGCCAGCAGTACCGGGACAGGGGTGGCTTTCTTT
v_gene: TRBV28
d_gene: TRBD1
abundance: NA
j_gene: TRBJ1-1

CDR3aa: CASTSPGPGELFF
CDR3nt: TGTGCCAGCACGTCCCCTGGGCCCGGGGAGCTGTTTTTT
v_gene: TRBV28
d_gene: NA
abundance: NA
j_gene: TRBJ2-2

CDR3aa: CASSLGALAGVSEQFF
CDR3nt: TGCGCCAGCAGCTTGGGGGCCTTAGCGGGAGTGTCTGAGCAGTTCTTC
v_gene: TRBV5-1
d_gene: TRBD2
abundance: NA
j_gene: TRBJ2-1

CDR3aa: CSVLEGDYNEQFF
CDR3nt: TGCAGCGTTCTAGAGGGAGACTACAATGAGCAGTTCTTC
v_gene: TRBV29-1
d_gene: NA
abundance: NA
j_gene: TRBJ2-1

CDR3aa: CASSPGQSLSSYNEQFF
CDR3nt: TGTGCCAGCTCTCCGGGACAGTCTTTGAGCTCCTACAATGAGCAGTTCTTC
v_gene: TRBV27
d_gene: TRBD1
abundance: NA
j_gene: TRBJ2-1

CDR3aa: CASSHRGTETTYEQYF
CDR3nt: TGTGCCAGTTCACACCGAGGGACTGAAACTACCTACGAGCAGTACTTC
v_gene: TRBV19
d_gene: NA
abundance: once
j_gene: TRBJ2-7

CDR3aa: CASSVAGLPDEKLFF
CDR3nt: TGTGCCAGCAGCGTAGCAGGCCTACCAGATGAAAAACTGTTTTTT
v_gene: TRBV9
d_gene: NA
abundance: few
j_gene: TRBJ1-4

CDR3aa: CASRRDRFYEQYF
CDR3nt: TGTGCCAGCAGGCGGGACCGCTTCTACGAGCAGTACTTC
v_gene: TRBV5-6
d_gene: NA
abundance: NA
j_gene: TRBJ2-7

CDR3aa: CASSFDSYSNQPQHF
CDR3nt: TGTGCCAGCAGTTTCGACAGCTATAGCAATCAGCCCCAGCATTTT
v_gene: TRBV28
d_gene: NA
abundance: NA
j_gene: TRBJ1-5